The sequence of this TCR beta chain was determined in a study of immune cell composition in non-small cell lung cancer. V lost 0 bases and J lost 6; bases outside the gene matches: 9. Germline CDR1 reads SQVTM; CDR2 reads ANQGSEA. The CDR3 runs to 16 residues. Normal lung was sampled as far from the tumour as possible, at least 3 cm. Clones were sequenced by immunoSEQ multiplex PCR, and TCRdb holds only the in-frame ones, with some missing. The repertoire consists of about 6,700 clones, with under 70% occurring once and the leading ten covering 9.5% to 12%. The receptor's source is a human donor with non-small cell lung cancer. This chain uses TRBV29-1 with TRBJ2-1; TRBD2 aligns across 9 bases. The sample consisted of non-adjacent lung tissue. DNA of the CDR3: TGCAGCGTTGAAGATGTGGCGGGAGGGGTTCTCAATGAGCAGTTCTTC. Residues: CSVEDVAGGVLNEQFF.